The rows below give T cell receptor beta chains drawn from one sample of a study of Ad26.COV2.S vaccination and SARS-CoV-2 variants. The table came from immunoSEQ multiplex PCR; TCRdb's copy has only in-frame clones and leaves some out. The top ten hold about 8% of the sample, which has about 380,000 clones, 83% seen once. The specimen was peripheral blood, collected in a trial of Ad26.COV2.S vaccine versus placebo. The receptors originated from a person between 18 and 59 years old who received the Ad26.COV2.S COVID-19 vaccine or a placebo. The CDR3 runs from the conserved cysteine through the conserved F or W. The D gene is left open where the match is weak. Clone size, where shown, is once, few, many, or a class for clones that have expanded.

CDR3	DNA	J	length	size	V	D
CASLDAGHTDTQYF	TGTGCCAGCTTAGACGCCGGACACACAGATACGCAGTATTTT	TRBJ2-3	14	-	TRBV11-2	-
CASSFSLQGTGNTIYF	TGTGCCAGCAGCTTTTCACTGCAGGGAACCGGAAACACCATATATTTT	TRBJ1-3	16	-	TRBV7-8	-
CASSLGTGIETQYF	TGTGCCAGCAGCTTAGGGACGGGGATAGAGACCCAGTACTTC	TRBJ2-5	14	-	TRBV7-3	-
CASSYPGTGFGTGELFF	TGTGCCAGCAGTTACCCAGGAACAGGATTCGGCACCGGGGAGCTGTTTTTT	TRBJ2-2	17	-	TRBV6-2/TRBV6-3	-
CASSLFSGGAGANVLTF	TGTGCCAGCAGTCTCTTCTCAGGGGGCGCTGGGGCCAACGTCCTGACTTTC	TRBJ2-6	17	-	TRBV6-6	TRBD1
CAWGQGASSGANVLTF	TGTGCCTGGGGACAGGGGGCAAGCTCTGGGGCCAACGTCCTGACTTTC	TRBJ2-6	16	once	TRBV30	TRBD1
CASSLDGPGRAFF	TGCGCCAGCAGCTTGGATGGGCCAGGGCGGGCTTTCTTT	TRBJ1-1	13	-	TRBV5-1	-
CASSIERGMDRMRAFF	TGTGCCAGTAGTATAGAGAGGGGAATGGATAGGATGAGAGCTTTCTTT	TRBJ1-1	16	-	TRBV19	-
CASSRVSEREAFF	TGTGCCAGCTCTCGTGTGAGCGAGAGAGAAGCTTTCTTT	TRBJ1-1	13	-	TRBV18	-
CANAGTGDYGYTF	TGTGCCAACGCCGGGACGGGGGACTATGGCTACACCTTC	TRBJ1-2	13	-	TRBV2	-
CATSRDAYLYVSYNEQFF	TGTGCCACCAGCAGAGATGCTTATCTCTACGTCTCCTACAATGAGCAGTTCTTC	TRBJ2-1	18	-	TRBV15	-
CASSIVTGDLGTDTQYF	TGTGCCAGTAGTATAGTAACAGGGGATTTAGGCACAGATACGCAGTATTTT	TRBJ2-3	17	-	TRBV19	TRBD1
CASSYTQGRGYTF	TGTGCCAGCAGCTATACGCAGGGTCGTGGCTACACCTTC	TRBJ1-2	13	-	TRBV7-2	-
CASSSTTGSTEAFF	TGTGCCAGCAGCTCCACGACAGGGAGCACTGAAGCTTTCTTT	TRBJ1-1	14	-	TRBV2	TRBD1
CASSFSPMQPQHF	TGTGCCAGCAGCTTTTCCCCTATGCAGCCCCAGCATTTT	TRBJ1-5	13	-	TRBV7-2	-
CASSLGDLTNTEAFF	TGCGCCAGCAGCCTGGGGGACCTAACGAACACTGAAGCTTTCTTT	TRBJ1-1	15	-	TRBV4-3	-
CASSPGAVYRGGTEAFF	TGCGCCAGCAGTCCAGGGGCGGTGTACCGTGGGGGGACTGAAGCTTTCTTT	TRBJ1-1	17	-	TRBV4-1	-
CASSFSGGDNEKLFF	TGTGCCAGCAGCTTCTCAGGGGGAGACAATGAAAAACTGTTTTTT	TRBJ1-4	15	-	TRBV11-3	TRBD1
CASSPNSAGNTIYF	TGTGCCAGCAGCCCAAACTCGGCTGGAAACACCATATATTTT	TRBJ1-3	14	-	TRBV4-2	-
CAISESIGQGYEQYF	TGTGCCATCAGTGAGTCGATAGGACAGGGCTACGAGCAGTACTTC	TRBJ2-7	15	-	TRBV10-3	TRBD1
CASSSRSGGTDTQYF	TGTGCCAGCAGCTCTAGGAGCGGGGGGACAGATACGCAGTATTTT	TRBJ2-3	15	-	TRBV7-2	TRBD2
CASSLGTGGGNQPQHF	TGTGCCAGCAGCTTAGGGACAGGGGGAGGCAATCAGCCCCAGCATTTT	TRBJ1-5	16	-	TRBV7-6	TRBD1
CASTLNRGTNEKLFF	TGTGCCAGCACCCTAAACAGGGGGACTAATGAAAAACTGTTTTTT	TRBJ1-4	15	-	TRBV7-6	TRBD1
CASSISDFPRSEQYF	TGTGCCAGTAGTATATCGGACTTCCCACGGTCGGAGCAGTACTTC	TRBJ2-7	15	-	TRBV19	-
CASSLQGGTEAFF	TGTGCCAGCAGCCTACAGGGAGGCACTGAAGCTTTCTTT	TRBJ1-1	13	-	TRBV7-9	-
CASSPGGQVYSNQPQHF	TGTGCCAGCTCACCGGGGGGACAGGTATATAGCAATCAGCCCCAGCATTTT	TRBJ1-5	17	-	TRBV18	TRBD1
CASSLILGTEAFF	TGTGCCAGCAGCTTAATCTTAGGGACTGAAGCTTTCTTT	TRBJ1-1	13	-	TRBV7-2	-
CASGRDTGELFF	TGTGCCAGCGGGCGGGATACCGGGGAGCTGTTTTTT	TRBJ2-2	12	-	TRBV7-9	-
CASSPGGWYEQYF	TGTGCCAGTAGCCCAGGGGGCTGGTACGAGCAGTACTTC	TRBJ2-7	13	-	TRBV19	TRBD1
CASSYRGDYEQYF	TGTGCCAGTAGTTACAGGGGGGACTACGAGCAGTACTTC	TRBJ2-7	13	-	TRBV19	TRBD1
CAWSVQGSRGYYEQYF	TGTGCCTGGAGTGTACAAGGCTCCCGAGGGTACTACGAGCAGTACTTC	TRBJ2-7	16	-	TRBV30	-
CSASGQGRLTEAFF	TGCAGCGCCTCGGGACAGGGGAGGCTCACTGAAGCTTTCTTT	TRBJ1-1	14	-	TRBV29-1	TRBD1
CASSSSGTSRDTQYF	TGTGCCAGCAGCTCGTCCGGGACTAGTAGAGATACGCAGTATTTT	TRBJ2-3	15	-	TRBV11-1	TRBD2
CASSPLVFSKTYEQYF	TGCGCCAGCAGCCCCCTGGTCTTTTCGAAGACCTACGAGCAGTACTTC	TRBJ2-7	16	-	TRBV4-1	-
CASSLGAGIYNEQFF	TGCGCCAGCAGCTTGGGAGCGGGGATATACAATGAGCAGTTCTTC	TRBJ2-1	15	-	TRBV5-1	TRBD2
CASSQAGGKQYF	TGTGCCAGCAGCCAGGCGGGAGGGAAGCAGTACTTC	TRBJ2-7	12	-	TRBV3-1/TRBV3-2	TRBD2
CASSPAYSNSPLHF	TGTGCCAGCAGCCCTGCGTATTCTAATTCACCCCTCCACTTT	TRBJ1-6	14	-	TRBV7-2	-
CASTPRGGSDTEAFF	TGTGCCAGCACCCCAAGGGGGGGGTCGGACACTGAAGCTTTCTTT	TRBJ1-1	15	-	TRBV11-2	-
CAWSGGLAGLREQFF	TGTGCCTGGAGTGGGGGACTAGCGGGACTCCGGGAGCAGTTCTTC	TRBJ2-1	15	-	TRBV30	TRBD2
CASSLDRDYGYTF	TGTGCCAGCAGTTTAGACAGGGACTATGGCTACACCTTC	TRBJ1-2	13	-	TRBV27	TRBD1